A single sample gave rise to the 10 T cell receptor beta chains below, sequenced in a study of shared clonotypes between healthy human individuals. Only in-frame clones appear in the TCRdb table, and some are missing; sequencing was by immunoSEQ multiplex PCR. Of about 2.2 million clones listed, roughly 91% are singletons. Terminally differentiated effector memory CD45RA+ cells were excluded from the naive CD8 cells, which were CD45RO-negative and positively selected for CCR7. Source material: naive CD8+ T cells from PBMCs. These receptors all come from a young man in good health. Some clones in this sample may be carry-over from other donors' samples.

The chain employs TRBV19 and TRBJ1-5; D is ambiguous. The CDR3 sequence is 17 residues long. V was trimmed by 4 bases and J by 7 bases, leaving 23 bases between them. CDR1 and CDR2 (germline): LNHDA, SQIVND (reference sequence). The CDR3 sequence: CASSTAGYAAMRQPQHF. The CDR3 DNA reads TGTGCCAGTAGTACCGCCGGCTACGCGGCAATGAGACAGCCCCAGCATTTT.

The chain is built from TRBV28 and TRBJ1-1; 9 bases align to TRBD1. V shed 2 bases, J shed 0 bases, and the junction held 7 bases outside the gene matches. The CDR3 has 17 residues. Per germline, CDR1 MDHEN and CDR2 SYDVKM. CDR3 bases: TGTGCCAGCAGTTTAAGGGGGACAGGGCTCATGAACACTGAAGCTTTCTTT. Translating it yields CASSLRGTGLMNTEAFF.

V is TRBV18 and J is TRBJ2-1; tentative D call: TRBD1 (6 bases). The CDR3 totals 15 residues. Germline V gene sequence: CDR1 KGHSH, CDR2 LQKENI. V was cut by 3 bases and J by 3 bases, with 12 bases left in between. This chain's CDR3 is CASSPKDRVYNEQFF. CDR3 DNA: TGTGCCAGCTCACCCAAGGACAGAGTCTACAATGAGCAGTTCTTC. Complete variable domain (other parts from reference TRBV18 and TRBJ2-1): NAGVMQNPRHLVRRRGQEARLRCSPMKGHSHVYWYRQLPEEGLKFMVYLQKENIIDESGMPKERFSAEFPKEGPSILRIQQVVRGDSAAYFCASSPKDRVYNEQFFGPGTRLTVL.

The chain is built from TRBV29-1 and TRBJ1-1; 7 bases line up with TRBD1. Losses at the gene ends were 3 bases for V and 5 bases for J; bases not matched to a gene: 3. The CDR3 has 12 amino acids. Germline V gene lookup returns CDR1 SQVTM and CDR2 ANQGSEA. CDR3 DNA sequence: TGCAGCGTTGATACACAGGGGACTGAAGCTTTCTTT. Encoded protein: CSVDTQGTEAFF.

J is TRBJ2-7 and V is TRBV9, with D perhaps matching TRBD1 or TRBD2 (7 bases each). The V gene lost 0 bases and the J gene lost 6 bases, with 16 bases spanning the gap. The CDR3 has 15 amino acids. Germline V gene data show CDR1 as SGDLS and CDR2 as YYNGEE. This CDR3 reads CASSVGGGGGLEQYF. The DNA of the CDR3 is TGTGCCAGCAGCGTAGGAGGGGGAGGGGGCCTCGAGCAGTACTTC.

J is TRBJ2-3 and V is TRBV28; 10 bases line up with TRBD2. CDR1 is MDHEN, CDR2 SYDVKM, per germline. The CDR3 runs to 16 residues. Unmatched junction bases numbered 8, after V lost 6 bases and J lost 2 bases. The CDR3 DNA sequence: TGTGCCAGCAGACCCGGACTAGCGGTGATCACAGATACGCAGTATTTT. This sequence encodes CASRPGLAVITDTQYF.

For the CDR3, the DNA is TGTGCCAGCAGCTTAGGGCAGGGGATTTCCTACGAGCAGTACTTC. It translates to CASSLGQGISYEQYF. V gene TRBV11-2 combines with J gene TRBJ2-7, with a tentative D call TRBD1 (6 bases). With 1 base removed from V and 1 base from J, the gap between germline ends came to 11 bases. Germline loops: CDR1 SGHAT, CDR2 FQNNGV. The CDR3 consists of 15 residues.

Remarks on this clone: This CDR3 is also generated by other DNA sequences in the sample. The chain combines TRBV7-9 with TRBJ2-7; no clear D gene. This CDR3 has 13 amino acids. CDR1 and CDR2 from the germline V gene are SEHNR and FQNEAQ (reference sequence). The ends were cut back, 3 bases at V and 0 bases at J, with 6 bases in the middle. CDR3 amino acids: CASSFGLSYEQYF. For the CDR3, the DNA is TGTGCCAGCAGCTTCGGGCTCTCCTACGAGCAGTACTTC. The full variable domain, completed using reference TRBV7-9 and TRBJ2-7, is DTGVSQNPRHKITKRGQNVTFRCDPISEHNRLYWYRQTLGQGPEFLTYFQNEAQLEKSRLLSDRFSAERPKGSFSTLEIQRTEQGDSAMYLCASSFGLSYEQYFGPGTRLTVT.

The chain carries TRBV27 and TRBJ2-2; no firm D call. Germline CDR1 and CDR2: MNHEY and SMNVEV (reference sequence). V shed 0 bases and J shed 0 bases, with 11 bases lying between them. This CDR3 has 17 residues. CDR3 protein: CASSLSLPYANTGELFF. The CDR3 DNA reads TGTGCCAGCAGTTTATCCCTCCCTTACGCGAACACCGGGGAGCTGTTTTTT.

V and J are TRBV6-5 and TRBJ2-7; D is possibly TRBD1 (6 bases). The CDR3 consists of 16 residues. Germline V CDR1 and CDR2: MNHEY, SVGAGI. V lost 2 bases and J 2 bases, leaving 16 bases between the germline ends. The chain's CDR3 is CASSYVAGVLTYEQYF. CDR3 sequence (DNA): TGTGCCAGCAGTTACGTCGCAGGGGTCCTTACCTACGAGCAGTACTTC.